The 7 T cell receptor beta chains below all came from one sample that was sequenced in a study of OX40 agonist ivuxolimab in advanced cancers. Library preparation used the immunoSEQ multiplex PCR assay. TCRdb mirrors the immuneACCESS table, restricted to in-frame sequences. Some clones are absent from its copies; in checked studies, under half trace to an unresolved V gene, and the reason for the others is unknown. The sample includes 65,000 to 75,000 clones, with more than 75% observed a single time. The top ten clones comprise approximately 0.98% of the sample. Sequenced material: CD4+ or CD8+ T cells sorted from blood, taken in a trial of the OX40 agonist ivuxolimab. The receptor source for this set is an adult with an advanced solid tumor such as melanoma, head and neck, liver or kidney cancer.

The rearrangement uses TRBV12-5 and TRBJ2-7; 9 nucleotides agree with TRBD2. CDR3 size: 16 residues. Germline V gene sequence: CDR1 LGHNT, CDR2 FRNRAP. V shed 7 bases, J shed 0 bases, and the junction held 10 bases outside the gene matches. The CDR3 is CASALRTSAYSYEQYF. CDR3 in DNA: TGTGCTAGTGCCCTACGGACTAGCGCGTACTCCTACGAGCAGTACTTC.

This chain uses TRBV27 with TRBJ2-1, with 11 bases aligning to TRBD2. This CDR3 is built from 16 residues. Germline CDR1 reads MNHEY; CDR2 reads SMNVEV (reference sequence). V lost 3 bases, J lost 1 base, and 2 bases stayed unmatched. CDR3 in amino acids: CASSLLAGGSYNEQFF. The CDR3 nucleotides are TGTGCCAGCAGTTTGTTAGCGGGAGGGTCCTACAATGAGCAGTTCTTC.

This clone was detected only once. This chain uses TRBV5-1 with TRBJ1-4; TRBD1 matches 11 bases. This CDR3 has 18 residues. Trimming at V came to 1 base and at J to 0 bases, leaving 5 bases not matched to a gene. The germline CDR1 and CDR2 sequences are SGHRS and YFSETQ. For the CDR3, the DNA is TGCGCCAGCAGCTTGACCGGGACAGGGGGAGCAACTAATGAAAAACTGTTTTTT. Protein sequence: CASSLTGTGGATNEKLFF.

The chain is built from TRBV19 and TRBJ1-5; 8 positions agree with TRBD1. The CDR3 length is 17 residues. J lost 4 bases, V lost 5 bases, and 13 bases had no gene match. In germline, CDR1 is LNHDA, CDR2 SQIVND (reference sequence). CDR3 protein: CASSQTGALYGNQPQHF. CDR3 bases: TGTGCCAGTAGTCAGACAGGGGCCCTATATGGTAATCAGCCCCAGCATTTT.

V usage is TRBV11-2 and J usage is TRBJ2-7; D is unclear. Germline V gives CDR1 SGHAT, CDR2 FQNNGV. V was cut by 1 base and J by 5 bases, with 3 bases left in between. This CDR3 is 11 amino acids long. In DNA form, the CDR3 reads TGTGCCAGCAGCTTAGCACACGAGCAGTACTTC. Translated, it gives CASSLAHEQYF.

The CDR3 loop is CASSPDRTYTEAFF. CDR3 in DNA: TGTGCCAGCAGCCCGGACAGGACTTACACTGAAGCTTTCTTT. V and J are TRBV7-8 and TRBJ1-1; TRBD1 matches 7 bases. The germline CDR1 and CDR2 sequences are SGHVS and FQNEAQ. The J segment lost 3 bases and the V segment lost 5 bases, leaving 6 bases of the junction unmatched. CDR3 length: 14 amino acids. Looking up the rest from reference TRBV7-8 and TRBJ1-1 gives the full variable domain: GAGVSQSPRYKVAKRGQDVALRCDPISGHVSLFWYQQALGQGPEFLTYFQNEAQLDKSGLPSDRFFAERPEGSVSTLKIQRTQQEDSAVYLCASSPDRTYTEAFFGQGTRLTVV.

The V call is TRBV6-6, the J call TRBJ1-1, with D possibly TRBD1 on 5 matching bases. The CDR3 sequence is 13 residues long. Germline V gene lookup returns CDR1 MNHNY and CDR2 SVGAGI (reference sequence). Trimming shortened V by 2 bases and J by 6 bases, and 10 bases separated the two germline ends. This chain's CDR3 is CASSYVGLPEAFF. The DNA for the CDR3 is TGTGCCAGCAGTTACGTGGGGCTCCCTGAAGCTTTCTTT.